This TCR beta chain was documented in a study of blood T cells in healthy people across ages. Trimming took off 4 bases at V and 4 bases at J, with 10 bases between the two ends. CDR3 length: 14 residues. In its sample, this clonotype was seen a few times. A sample-barcoded 5' primer and a J-beta primer mix were used in a second PCR of roughly 6 to 11 cycles. TCRdb re-called the 5' RACE reads through MiXCR, storing one row per CDR3 protein. The sample consists of more than 900,000 distinct CDR3 sequences, just under 30% of them appearing once. The same sample was also used in a study of T cells of mothers and their children.

Input material: blood. The chain carries TRBV12-3 or TRBV12-4 and TRBJ2-2, with D perhaps being TRBD1 or TRBD2 (6 bases each). This clonotype was sampled from a woman aged 40-49 years in good health. DNA of the CDR3: TGTGCCAGCAGTTCGTGGGGGGCCACCGGGGAGCTGTTTTTT. This codes for CASSSWGATGELFF.